These 13 T cell receptor beta chains share one sample of origin, sequenced in a study of T cells in Graves' hyperthyroidism and ophthalmopathy. The investigators amplified TCR beta CDR3 regions from RNA transcripts. Primed by the HTBI set, a first-round RT-PCR was run on the TCR CDR3. MiXCR, run by TCRdb on the multiplex PCR reads, gives a single entry per CDR3 protein. The sample holds around 350,000 distinct CDR3 sequences, around 25% seen once. The sample was blood. The receptors were gathered from a man aged 45 to 65 with Graves' hyperthyroidism.

This clonotype was recorded many times. The chain couples TRBV5-1 to TRBJ2-5; D gene unclear. The V and J ends lost 1 base and 5 bases respectively, with 9 bases between them. The germline CDR1 and CDR2 sequences are SGHRS and YFSETQ. CDR3 length equals 13 residues. The CDR3 DNA reads as TGCGCCAGCAGCTTGAACAGCCGGGAGACCCAGTACTTC. Amino acid sequence: CASSLNSRETQYF.

In its sample, this clonotype was seen a few times. This rearrangement joins TRBV11-3 to TRBJ2-5, with D possibly TRBD2 on 6 matching bases. Trimming removed 8 bases from V and 0 bases from J, with 10 bases in between. The germline V gene encodes CDR1 SGHNT and CDR2 YENEEA. The CDR3 is made up of 13 amino acids. The CDR3: CASARLDQETQYF. As DNA, the CDR3 is TGTGCCAGCGCCCGACTAGACCAAGAGACCCAGTACTTC.

At least ten counts were recorded for this clonotype. The rearrangement uses TRBV18 and TRBJ1-1; D unclear. Trimming removed 0 bases at V and 5 bases at J, with 13 bases between. From germline, CDR1 is KGHSH and CDR2 LQKENI. This CDR3 contains 15 residues. The CDR3 nucleotides are TGTGCCAGCTCACCACCGCCCTCGATCTTAACTGAAGCTTTCTTT. Amino acid sequence: CASSPPPSILTEAFF.

This clonotype was seen a handful of times. The rearrangement uses TRBV2 and TRBJ1-1; tentative D call: TRBD1 (5 bases). Germline V gene lookup returns CDR1 SNHLY and CDR2 FYNNEI. The CDR3 consists of 14 residues. V lost 7 bases and J 0 bases, leaving 12 bases between the germline ends. CDR3 amino acids: CASNGGRVNTEAFF. The CDR3 nucleotides are TGTGCCAGCAATGGGGGTCGGGTGAACACTGAAGCTTTCTTT.

V and J are TRBV9 and TRBJ2-7; the D gene is possibly TRBD2 (6 bases). CDR1 and CDR2 (germline): SGDLS, YYNGEE. V dropped 0 bases and J dropped 0 bases, with 10 bases sitting between them. There are 15 residues in the CDR3. The CDR3 loop reads CASSVGQDYSYEQYF. The DNA for the CDR3 is TGTGCCAGCAGCGTAGGGCAGGACTACTCCTACGAGCAGTACTTC.

This clonotype was detected many times. The V call is TRBV3-1, the J call TRBJ2-1, with D possibly called TRBD1 or TRBD2 (8 bases each). In germline, CDR1 is LGHDT, CDR2 YNNKEL (reference sequence). Trimming left V 1 base short and J 8 bases short, with 24 bases between. The CDR3 extends over 18 amino acids. The CDR3 is CASSQALLSGDRKYEQFF. For the CDR3, the DNA is TGTGCCAGCAGCCAAGCCCTGCTTAGCGGGGACAGGAAGTATGAGCAGTTCTTC.

J is TRBJ2-1 and V is TRBV3-1; 7 positions agree with TRBD1. Germline assignment: CDR1 LGHDT and CDR2 YNNKEL (reference sequence). Losses at the gene ends were 6 bases for V and 3 bases for J; bases not matched to a gene: 8. The CDR3 runs to 15 residues. The CDR3 is CASSYRGDLYNEQFF. In DNA form, the CDR3 reads TGTGCCAGCAGTTACAGGGGAGACCTCTACAATGAGCAGTTCTTC.

This clonotype has more than one count but fewer than ten. The chain carries TRBV6-2 or TRBV6-3 and TRBJ2-3; 7 bases align to TRBD2. The CDR3 spans 14 residues. V lost 0 bases, J lost 6 bases, and 3 bases stayed unmatched. The V gene's germline CDR1 is MNHEY and CDR2 SVGEGT. Written as DNA, the CDR3 is TGTGCCAGCAGTTACTCGAGCGGGGTCGATACGCAGTATTTT. Its translation is CASSYSSGVDTQYF.

V and J are TRBV20-1 and TRBJ2-1; TRBD2 matches 7 bases. V dropped 4 bases and J dropped 0; count of bases not matched to a gene: 9. Per the germline V gene, CDR1 is DFQATT and CDR2 is SNEGSKA (reference sequence). The CDR3 contains 16 residues. The CDR3 nucleotides are TGCAGTGCTAACCCTCTGGGCGGGAGCTCCTACAATGAGCAGTTCTTC. Translating it yields CSANPLGGSSYNEQFF.

The rearrangement joins TRBV6-2 or TRBV6-3 to TRBJ2-7; 8 bases map to TRBD2. This CDR3 contains 17 residues. The ends lost 2 bases at V and 0 bases at J; junction bases unmatched: 9. The germline CDR1 and CDR2 sequences are MNHEY and SVGEGT. This chain's CDR3 is CASSYRILAVHSYEQYF. The CDR3 coding sequence is TGTGCCAGCAGTTACCGAATACTAGCGGTTCACTCCTACGAGCAGTACTTC.

V is TRBV18 and J is TRBJ2-6; a possible D gene is TRBD2 (6 bases). The CDR3 totals 16 residues. Trimming removed 2 bases from V and 4 bases from J, with 12 bases in between. Germline-derived CDR1 and CDR2 are KGHSH and LQKENI. CDR3 loop: CASSPARDSGANVLTF. DNA of the CDR3: TGTGCCAGCTCACCAGCCCGGGACTCCGGGGCCAACGTCCTGACTTTC.

This clonotype has a single count. The rearrangement links TRBV19 to TRBJ2-7; tentatively, D is TRBD1 or TRBD2 (5 bases each). V was pared by 8 bases and J by 0 bases, with 8 bases between. Germline CDR1 is LNHDA and CDR2 is SQIVND (reference sequence). CDR3 length equals 12 residues. The CDR3 loop reads CASEGNSYEQYF. CDR3 DNA sequence: TGTGCCAGTGAGGGGAACTCCTACGAGCAGTACTTC. The full variable domain, with the rest looked up from reference TRBV19 and TRBJ2-7, is DGGITQSPKYLFRKEGQNVTLSCEQNLNHDAMYWYRQDPGQGLRLIYYSQIVNDFQKGDIAEGYSVSREKKESFPLTVTSAQKNPTAFYLCASEGNSYEQYFGPGTRLTVT.

The rearrangement joins TRBV19 to TRBJ2-6, with 16 bases identical to TRBD2. CDR1 LNHDA and CDR2 SQIVND come from the germline V gene (reference sequence). The CDR3 contains 17 residues. V shed 8 bases and J 2 bases; nucleotides not matched to a gene: 3. CDR3 residues: CASAGLAGGPGANVLTF. The CDR3 DNA reads TGTGCCAGTGCGGGACTAGCGGGAGGGCCTGGGGCCAACGTCCTGACTTTC.